This passage covers 23 T cell receptor beta chains from one sample sequenced in a study of blood T cells in healthy people across ages. Combining a sample-barcoded 5' primer with a J-beta primer mix, a second PCR ran for 7 to 11 cycles. Each CDR3 protein is one row after TCRdb ran MiXCR on the 5' RACE reads. The top ten clones hold around a quarter of a sample with hundreds of thousands of distinct CDR3 sequences, about 62% of them seen once. The sample was blood. The receptor set was obtained from a young man in good health.

A few counts support this clonotype. V gene TRBV4-3 combines with J gene TRBJ1-2; TRBD1 matches at 7 bases. This CDR3 is built from 15 residues. The V segment lost 0 bases and the J segment 5 bases; nucleotides outside the gene matches: 6. The V gene's germline CDR1 is LGHNA and CDR2 YSLEER. Written as DNA, the CDR3 is TGCGCCAGCAGCCAAGAAGGGAACAGGGGATATGGCTACACCTTC. Protein product: CASSQEGNRGYGYTF.

The gene calls are TRBV10-3 and TRBJ1-1, with D tentatively TRBD1 (5 bases). Trimming removed 6 bases from V and 6 bases from J, with 17 bases in between. The germline V gene has CDR1 ENHRY and CDR2 SYGVKD. This CDR3 is built from 14 residues. The CDR3 coding sequence is TGTGCCATCAGAGACGCAGGGATCGGGCCTGAAGCTTTCTTT. Amino acid sequence: CAIRDAGIGPEAFF.

V usage is TRBV4-2 and J usage is TRBJ1-6; 7 bases agree with TRBD1. The germline V gene has CDR1 LGHNA and CDR2 YNFKEQ. V lost 1 base and J lost 7; bases outside the gene matches: 16. The CDR3 spans 19 residues. The CDR3 DNA reads TGTGCCAGCAGCCAAGTTTTAGCGAGGGGGCAGATCCGGAATTCACCCCTCCACTTT. Amino acid sequence: CASSQVLARGQIRNSPLHF.

The chain links TRBV7-9 to TRBJ2-1; maybe TRBD2 (6 bases). Germline lookup yields CDR1 SEHNR and CDR2 FQNEAQ (reference sequence). The CDR3 covers 13 residues. The V gene lost 1 base and the J gene lost 15 bases, with 16 bases spanning the gap. The DNA for the CDR3 is TGTGCCAGCAGCTTAGATCAGTGGGACTCCAGGTTCTTC. Amino acid sequence: CASSLDQWDSRFF.

This clonotype was seen more than once but under ten times. The chain employs TRBV20-1 and TRBJ2-6; D is undetermined. Trimming stripped 6 bases from V and 1 base from J, with 16 bases between. This CDR3 spans 16 amino acids. Germline assignment: CDR1 DFQATT and CDR2 SNEGSKA (reference sequence). CDR3 bases: TGCAGTGCCAGTTCCTGGCGCCTTTCTGGGGCCAACGTCCTGACTTTC. The encoded protein is CSASSWRLSGANVLTF.

This chain joins TRBV6-2 or TRBV6-3 and TRBJ2-7; 11 bases align to TRBD2. The CDR3 length is 18 residues. With 1 base clipped from V and 5 bases from J, the junction kept 13 bases outside the gene matches. CDR1 and CDR2 from the germline V gene are MNHEY and SVGEGT. Here the CDR3 reads CASSYFTSGGTNTDEQYF. The CDR3 bases are TGTGCCAGCAGTTACTTTACTAGCGGGGGCACCAATACTGACGAGCAGTACTTC.

The chain carries TRBV4-2 and TRBJ2-1; D is tentatively TRBD1 or TRBD2 (5 bases each). The germline CDR1 and CDR2 sequences are LGHNA and YNFKEQ. The V and J ends lost 0 bases and 8 bases respectively, with 14 bases between them. The CDR3 runs to 15 residues. CDR3 nucleotides: TGTGCCAGCAGCCAAGAGTCAGGGAGAAAGGATGAGCAGTTCTTC. Translation gives CASSQESGRKDEQFF.

The table lists this clonotype with a count of one. J is TRBJ2-7 and V is TRBV21-1; the table assigns TRBD1, which was not confirmed against the DNA. TRBV21-1 is noted as a pseudogene. This CDR3 contains 17 residues. The CDR3 nucleotides are TGTGCCAGCAGCAAAGAGACTGACGGGACAGGGGGCTACGAGCAGTACTTC. Protein sequence: CASSKETDGTGGYEQYF.

The V and J genes are TRBV28 and TRBJ2-7; D is unclear. The V end was cut by 6 bases, the J end by 2 bases, with 14 bases between. CDR1 MDHEN and CDR2 SYDVKM come from the germline V gene. The CDR3 contains 14 residues. Here the CDR3 reads CASRLTPPTYEQYF. In DNA form, the CDR3 reads TGTGCCAGCAGGCTCACCCCCCCAACCTACGAGCAGTACTTC.

V gene TRBV15 combines with J gene TRBJ2-4, with 7 bases fitting TRBD2. The DNA end favors TRBJ2-7, so the J call may be wrong. This CDR3 is 13 amino acids long. Germline assignment: CDR1 LNHNV and CDR2 YYDKDF (reference sequence). The CDR3 loop reads CATSIMGGYEQYF. The CDR3, as DNA: TGTGCCACCAGCATAATGGGGGGGTACGAGCAGTACTTC.

The chain is built from TRBV28 and TRBJ2-7, with 10 bases that match TRBD1. The CDR3 runs to 15 residues. Trimming removed 3 bases from V and 5 bases from J; junction bases left unmatched: 7. The V gene's germline CDR1 is MDHEN and CDR2 SYDVKM. The CDR3 coding sequence is TGTGCCAGCAGTTTGACAGGGGGCGCGAAGCACGAGCAGTACTTC. Translated: CASSLTGGAKHEQYF.

The J gene is TRBJ1-2, the V gene TRBV2, with D perhaps matching TRBD1 (6 bases). Germline V gene lookup returns CDR1 SNHLY and CDR2 FYNNEI. V was shortened by 7 bases and J by 6 bases, with 12 bases between the two germline ends. The CDR3 loop spans 12 amino acids. The CDR3 bases are TGTGCCAGCAACAGGGAAAGAAATGGCTACACCTTC. Its protein is CASNRERNGYTF.

In DNA, the CDR3 is TGTGCCAGCAGTTACGCGGAGGAATACAATGAGCAGTTCTTC. As protein: CASSYAEEYNEQFF. The chain is built from TRBV6-2 or TRBV6-3 and TRBJ2-1, with a possible D match to TRBD2 (5 bases). The ends were cut back, 2 bases at V and 4 bases at J, with 9 bases in the middle. This CDR3 has 14 residues. CDR1 and CDR2 from the germline V gene are MNHEY and SVGEGT.

The chain employs TRBV7-2 and TRBJ2-5; the D gene is possibly TRBD2 (6 bases). The germline gives CDR1 SGHTA, CDR2 FQGNSA. This CDR3 has 15 residues. V shed 5 bases and J shed 5 bases, with 18 bases lying between them. The CDR3 DNA reads TGTGCCAGCAGCCTGCGGGACTCCCTGTTCGAGACCCAGTACTTC. It specifies CASSLRDSLFETQYF.

Only one count was recorded for this clonotype. This chain uses TRBV5-1 with TRBJ2-1, with D perhaps TRBD1 (7 bases). Germline-derived CDR1 and CDR2 are SGHRS and YFSETQ. V dropped 4 bases and J dropped 5 bases, with 16 bases sitting between them. The CDR3 loop spans 15 amino acids. The CDR3 DNA reads TGCGCCAGCAGCAGGGGGGACAGAGAAAACAATGAGCAGTTCTTC. Translated, it gives CASSRGDRENNEQFF.

This clonotype has more than one count but fewer than ten. The rearrangement uses TRBV11-1 and TRBJ1-4, with D possibly matching TRBD1 (6 bases). V shed 3 bases and J shed 8 bases, with 13 bases lying between them. The germline V gene encodes CDR1 SGHAT and CDR2 FQDESV (reference sequence). CDR3 length: 14 amino acids. The DNA of the CDR3 is TGTGCCAGCAGCTTCGGGGGCGCCGGAGAAAAACTGTTTTTT. Residues: CASSFGGAGEKLFF.

This clonotype was seen just once. Germline is not matched at one junction end, which may reflect a read error. The chain links TRBV12-3 or TRBV12-4 to TRBJ1-6; D remains ambiguous. This CDR3 is 17 amino acids long. In nucleotides, the CDR3 is TGTGCCGGCAGTTTCGGCCTTCTGAGCTCCTATAATTCACCCCTCCACTTT. This encodes CAGSFGLLSSYNSPLHF.

The V call is TRBV10-3, the J call TRBJ2-3; tentative D call: TRBD1 (6 bases). The V end lost 4 bases, the J end lost 5 bases, and 13 bases lay between the germline ends. The CDR3 covers 14 residues. Germline V CDR1 and CDR2: ENHRY, SYGVKD. CDR3: CAISAGAGEDTQYF. The CDR3 nucleotides read TGTGCCATCAGTGCTGGGGCAGGGGAAGATACGCAGTATTTT.

Only a few counts were recorded for this clonotype. The CDR3 DNA reads as TGCAGCGTCACACTAGCGGGGTTAGATACGCAGTATTTT. It yields the protein CSVTLAGLDTQYF. V is TRBV29-1 and J is TRBJ2-3; 10 nucleotides line up with TRBD2. CDR1 SQVTM and CDR2 ANQGSEA come from the germline V gene. Losses at the gene ends were 6 bases for V and 5 bases for J; bases not matched to a gene: 5. The CDR3 runs 13 residues.

The chain has TRBV2 and TRBJ2-3; D gene uncertain. The CDR3 has 14 residues. Germline V gives CDR1 SNHLY, CDR2 FYNNEI. Trimming removed 4 bases from V and 6 bases from J, with 14 bases in between. In nucleotides, the CDR3 is TGTGCCAGCAGTGCGGACCCCGACCCGGATACGCAGTATTTT. It encodes CASSADPDPDTQYF.

As concerns this clonotype: This may stem from a read error, because a much larger clone lies one nucleotide away. The V gene is TRBV12-3 or TRBV12-4, the J gene TRBJ2-3; TRBD2 matches at 8 bases. The CDR3 is 15 amino acids. The CDR3 sequence is CANSFARGGPDTQYF. The CDR3 nucleotides read TGTGCCAACAGTTTCGCCCGGGGGGGCCCAGATACGCAGTATTTT.

This clonotype was detected only once. The rearrangement uses TRBV9 and TRBJ2-7, with 9 bases aligning to TRBD1. The V segment lost 3 bases and the J segment 4 bases; nucleotides outside the gene matches: 8. The CDR3 has 15 amino acids. The germline gives CDR1 SGDLS, CDR2 YYNGEE. CDR3 in amino acids: CASSARPGQGYEQYF. The DNA of the CDR3 is TGTGCCAGCAGCGCCCGACCGGGACAGGGTTACGAGCAGTACTTC.

The V gene is TRBV29-1, the J gene TRBJ1-5; D might be TRBD1 (5 bases). The CDR3 spans 14 residues. Germline V gene sequence: CDR1 SQVTM, CDR2 ANQGSEA. V dropped 6 bases and J dropped 2 bases, with 14 bases sitting between them. The CDR3, as DNA: TGCAGCGTGGCCGGGCAGGGAGGCAATCAGCCCCAGCATTTT. It specifies CSVAGQGGNQPQHF.